This T cell receptor beta chain was recovered during a study of blood T cell repertoires in COVID-19. For the study at large: Acute-phase and convalescent COVID-19 samples originated in the United States, Italy and Spain. Nucleic acid was either cDNA or gDNA, and it came from T cells, B-cell-depleted T cells, or PBMCs.

In germline, CDR1 is KGHDR, CDR2 SFDVKD. The CDR3 runs 15 residues. Trimming cost V 4 bases and J 6 bases; bases outside gene matches: 8. In the authors' methods: By means of reference gene primer amplification, nucleated cell counts were estimated. Repertoires were generated with immunoSEQ multiplex PCR, while TCRdb's copy carries only in-frame clones and drops some. For V, J and clone size, that table is used; D and trimming come from the DNA. This sample has roughly 320,000 clones, with over 75% found just once. J is TRBJ2-1 and V is TRBV24-1, with TRBD1 identical over 7 bases. The sequence derives from a human donor in a cohort sampled during active COVID-19. The sequenced material came from peripheral blood. Written as DNA, the CDR3 is TGTGCCACCAGTGAAGCCGGGACAGCTATCAATGAGCAGTTCTTC. Residues: CATSEAGTAINEQFF.